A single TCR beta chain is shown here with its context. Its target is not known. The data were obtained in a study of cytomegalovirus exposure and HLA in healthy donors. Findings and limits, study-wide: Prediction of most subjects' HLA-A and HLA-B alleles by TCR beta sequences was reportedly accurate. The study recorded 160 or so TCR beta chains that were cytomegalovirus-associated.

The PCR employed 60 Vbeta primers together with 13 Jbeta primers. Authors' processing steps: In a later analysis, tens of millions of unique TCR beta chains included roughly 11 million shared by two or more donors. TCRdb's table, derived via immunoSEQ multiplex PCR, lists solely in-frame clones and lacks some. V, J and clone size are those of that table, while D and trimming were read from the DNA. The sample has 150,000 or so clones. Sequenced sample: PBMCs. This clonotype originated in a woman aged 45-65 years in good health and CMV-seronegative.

The CDR3 loop reads CASSSTGTGELFF. CDR3 DNA sequence: TGTGCCAGCAGCTCTACAGGGACCGGGGAGCTGTTTTTT. The chain employs TRBV7-9 and TRBJ2-2, with D tentatively TRBD1 (6 bases). Germline values: CDR1 SEHNR, CDR2 FQNEAQ (reference sequence). The CDR3 contains 13 residues. Trimming took 4 bases from V and 5 from J, leaving 8 bases between them.